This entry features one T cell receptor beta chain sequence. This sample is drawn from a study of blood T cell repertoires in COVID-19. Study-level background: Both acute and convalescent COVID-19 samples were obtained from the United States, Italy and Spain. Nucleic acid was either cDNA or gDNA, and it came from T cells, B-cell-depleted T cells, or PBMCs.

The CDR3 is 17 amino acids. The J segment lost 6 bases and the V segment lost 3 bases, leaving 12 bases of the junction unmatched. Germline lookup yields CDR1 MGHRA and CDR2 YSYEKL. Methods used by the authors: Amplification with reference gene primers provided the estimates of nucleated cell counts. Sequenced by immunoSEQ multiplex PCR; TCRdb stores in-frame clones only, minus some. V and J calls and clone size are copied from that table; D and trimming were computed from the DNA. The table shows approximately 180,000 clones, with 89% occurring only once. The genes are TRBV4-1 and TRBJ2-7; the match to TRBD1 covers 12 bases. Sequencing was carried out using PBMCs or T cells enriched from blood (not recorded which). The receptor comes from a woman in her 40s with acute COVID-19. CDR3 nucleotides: TGCGCCAGCAGCCAGGGACAGGGGGCTTCTAGTAGCTTCGAGCAGTACTTC. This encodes CASSQGQGASSSFEQYF.